This T cell receptor (beta chain) was found in a study of blood T cell repertoires in COVID-19. Looking at the study overall: The samples span acute and convalescent COVID-19 from the United States, Italy and Spain. The cDNA or gDNA used as material had been derived from T cells, B-cell-depleted T cells, or PBMCs.

This clone has only a few counts. The assay was immunoSEQ multiplex PCR, and TCRdb's table has in-frame clones only and misses some. The sample holds about 220,000 clones, around 84% seen once. CDR1 LNHNV and CDR2 YYDKDF come from the germline V gene (reference sequence). The trim removed 3 bases at V and 3 bases at J, leaving 8 bases unmatched. The CDR3 loop spans 16 amino acids. Sequenced input: peripheral blood. This chain joins TRBV15 and TRBJ2-1; 7 bases line up with TRBD2. This sequence originates from a man under 40 with active or convalescent COVID-19. The DNA for the CDR3 is TGTGCCACCAGCAGGGGAGGGTCGGGTTACTACAATGAGCAGTTCTTC. Translation gives CATSRGGSGYYNEQFF.